A single sample is the source of the 12 T cell receptor beta chains below, sequenced in a study of chemoradiotherapy in HPV16-positive cancers. Only in-frame clones appear in the TCRdb table, and some are missing; sequencing was by immunoSEQ multiplex PCR. The table includes tens of thousands of clones, over 90% detected once. The source material was blood, sampled from a patient who underwent chemoradiotherapy. These receptors were obtained from a human donor with HPV-associated anogenital cancer.

The chain uses TRBV7-2 and TRBJ2-1, with 9 bases aligning to TRBD2. The CDR3 consists of 13 residues. V lost 5 bases and J lost 13; bases outside the gene matches: 9. Germline CDR1 and CDR2: SGHTA and FQGNSA. The CDR3 reads CASSQAGGFSQFF. The CDR3 DNA follows: TGTGCCAGCAGCCAAGCGGGGGGATTCTCTCAGTTCTTC.

The chain links TRBV4-3 to TRBJ2-3, with D tentatively TRBD1 (6 bases). The CDR3 consists of 15 residues. CDR1 and CDR2 (germline): LGHNA, YSLEER. Trimming took off 4 bases at V and 4 bases at J, with 15 bases between the two ends. The chain's CDR3 is CASSLTGIGADTQYF. CDR3 nucleotides: TGCGCCAGCAGCCTAACAGGGATAGGGGCAGATACGCAGTATTTT.

The rearrangement links TRBV20-1 to TRBJ1-2, with unresolved D. Germline CDR1 DFQATT, CDR2 SNEGSKA (reference sequence). The ends were cut back, 0 bases at V and 12 bases at J, with 11 bases in the middle. The CDR3 consists of 11 residues. The DNA for the CDR3 is TGCAGTGCTAGAGATCAGGTTACTGACACCTTC. Translating it yields CSARDQVTDTF.

The gene calls are TRBV11-2 and TRBJ2-7; tentative D call: TRBD1 (5 bases). Germline loops: CDR1 SGHAT, CDR2 FQNNGV. The V end was cut by 2 bases, the J end by 4 bases, with 6 bases between. This CDR3 comprises 12 residues. CDR3 in amino acids: CASSLQGYEQYF. The CDR3 DNA sequence: TGTGCCAGCAGCTTACAGGGTTACGAGCAGTACTTC.

This clone showed up just once. The chain recombines TRBV29-1 with TRBJ1-4; perhaps TRBD1 as D (5 bases). CDR1 and CDR2 (germline): SQVTM, ANQGSEA. This CDR3 has 15 residues. V was clipped by 7 bases and J by 0 bases, with 15 bases between them. DNA for the CDR3: TGCAGCGCTGGGGCTGGACCCGCAACTAATGAAAAACTGTTTTTT. Translated: CSAGAGPATNEKLFF. Complete variable domain (other parts from reference TRBV29-1 and TRBJ1-4): SAVISQKPSRDICQRGTSLTIQCQVDSQVTMMFWYRQQPGQSLTLIATANQGSEATYESGFVIDKFPISRPNLTFSTLTVSNMSPEDSSIYLCSAGAGPATNEKLFFGSGTQLSVL.

The CDR3 protein is CASTPGAGGSGETQYF. CDR3 DNA: TGCGCCAGCACCCCGGGAGCAGGGGGCTCGGGGGAGACCCAGTACTTC. V usage is TRBV5-1 and J usage is TRBJ2-5, with 8 bases aligning to TRBD1. V trimming: 6 bases; J trimming: 5 bases; junction bases outside the gene matches: 15. This CDR3 region has 16 residues. CDR1 is SGHRS, CDR2 YFSETQ, per germline.

This sequence joins TRBV6-4 and TRBJ2-1; TRBD1 aligns across 11 bases. V lost 8 bases to trimming and J lost 8 bases; unmatched junction nucleotides: 8. The CDR3 covers 14 residues. Per the germline V gene, CDR1 is MRHNA and CDR2 is SNTAGT. Here the CDR3 reads CASGGQGEGDEQFF. For the CDR3, the DNA is TGTGCCAGCGGGGGACAGGGGGAAGGGGATGAGCAGTTCTTC.

The rearrangement links TRBV5-1 to TRBJ2-2; weak D call: TRBD1 (6 bases). Germline CDR1 reads SGHRS; CDR2 reads YFSETQ. The V end was cut by 5 bases, the J end by 4 bases, with 12 bases between. CDR3 length: 14 amino acids. The CDR3, as DNA: TGCGCCAGCAGTTGGGACAAACTCACCGGGGAGCTGTTTTTT. Protein sequence: CASSWDKLTGELFF.

The chain carries TRBV7-2 and TRBJ2-2; 11 bases fit TRBD1. V lost 5 bases, J lost 7 bases, and 9 bases stayed unmatched. CDR3 length equals 16 residues. Germline V gene data show CDR1 as SGHTA and CDR2 as FQGNSA. The CDR3 protein is CASSPDRGRVSGELFF. The CDR3 DNA sequence: TGTGCCAGCAGCCCGGACAGGGGGCGCGTTAGCGGGGAGCTGTTTTTT.

CDR3 sequence: CASSWDRTYGYTF. CDR3 nucleotides: TGCGCCAGCAGCTGGGACAGAACCTATGGCTACACCTTC. V is TRBV5-1 and J is TRBJ1-2; 7 bases match TRBD1. Germline V gives CDR1 SGHRS, CDR2 YFSETQ. Unmatched junction bases numbered 3, after V lost 3 bases and J lost 4 bases. This CDR3 spans 13 amino acids.

The V and J genes are TRBV14 and TRBJ1-3; D uncertain. The CDR3 is made up of 14 amino acids. CDR1 SGHDN and CDR2 FVKESK come from the germline V gene. Trimming took off 4 bases at V and 4 bases at J, with 11 bases between the two ends. The DNA of the CDR3 is TGTGCCAGCAGCCGAGACTTGGGGGGAAACACCATATATTTT. This gives the protein CASSRDLGGNTIYF.

This chain links TRBV18 with TRBJ1-6; D is perhaps TRBD1 (5 bases). Germline CDR1 is KGHSH and CDR2 is LQKENI. The length of the CDR3 is 18 residues. Trimming took off 3 bases at V and 5 bases at J, with 20 bases between the two ends. In DNA form, the CDR3 reads TGTGCCAGCTCACCCATACCCCTCCAGGGAGGGAATAATTCACCCCTCCACTTT. This codes for CASSPIPLQGGNNSPLHF.